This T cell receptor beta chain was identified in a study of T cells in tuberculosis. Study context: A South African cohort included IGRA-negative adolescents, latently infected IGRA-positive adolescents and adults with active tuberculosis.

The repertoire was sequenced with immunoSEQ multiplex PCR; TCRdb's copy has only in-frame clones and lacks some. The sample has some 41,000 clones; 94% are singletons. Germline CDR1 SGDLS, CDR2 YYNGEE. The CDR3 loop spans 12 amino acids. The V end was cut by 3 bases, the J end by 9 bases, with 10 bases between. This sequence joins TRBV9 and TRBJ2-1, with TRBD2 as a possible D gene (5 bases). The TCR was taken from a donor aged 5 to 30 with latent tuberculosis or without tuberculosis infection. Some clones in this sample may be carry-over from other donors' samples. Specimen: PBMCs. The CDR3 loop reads CASSGRESEQFF. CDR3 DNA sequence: TGTGCCAGCAGCGGTCGGGAAAGTGAGCAGTTCTTC.